Sequencing of this TCR beta chain was carried out in a study of blood T cell repertoires in COVID-19. Study at large: Acute and convalescent COVID-19 specimens originated in the United States, Italy and Spain. PBMCs, B-cell-depleted T cells, or T cells were the source of the cDNA or gDNA that made up the material.

The CDR3 contains 16 residues. Germline loops: CDR1 SGHRS, CDR2 YFSETQ. The J segment lost 6 bases and the V segment lost 2 bases, leaving 8 bases of the junction unmatched. As processed by the authors: The assay estimated nucleated cells by amplifying reference gene primers. Using immunoSEQ multiplex PCR, the repertoire was profiled, and TCRdb retains in-frame clones only, with some absent. V and J calls plus clone size are reproduced from that table; the DNA served to infer D and trimming. The sample holds approximately 260,000 clones; 80% to 90% are singletons and the top ten take approximately 11%.

Material for sequencing was peripheral blood. The V and J genes are TRBV5-1 and TRBJ2-3; 11 nucleotides line up with TRBD2. The sequence came from a woman aged 70 to 79 with acute or convalescent COVID-19. The CDR3 region is CASSFSSGGPKDTQYF. The CDR3 DNA is TGCGCCAGCAGCTTTTCTAGCGGGGGGCCGAAGGATACGCAGTATTTT.